These T cell receptor beta chains were read from a single sample in a study of blood T cell repertoires in COVID-19. TCRdb keeps only in-frame clones here, not all; method: immunoSEQ multiplex PCR. The top ten clones hold 4.2% of a sample with 130,000 to 150,000 clones, around 80% of them seen once. Sequenced sample: peripheral blood. The receptors come from a man aged 60 to 69 with acute or convalescent COVID-19. Both conserved end residues are part of each CDR3. D genes are given only for firm matches. Rows may omit the clone size; those that give it use once, few, many or a size class.

.,TRBJ2-4,.,TRBV3-1/TRBV3-2,TGTGCCAGCAGCCCTATTCAGTACTTC,CASSPIQYF
TRBD2,TRBJ2-7,.,TRBV28,TGTGCCAGCAGTGAAACTAGCGGGAGTTTCTACGAGCAGTACTTC,CASSETSGSFYEQYF
TRBD2,TRBJ2-1,.,TRBV7-8,TGTGCCAGCAGCCCTAGCGGGGCTCTCAATGAGCAGTTCTTC,CASSPSGALNEQFF
.,TRBJ1-4,.,TRBV12-5,TGTGCTGATATGGGTCCGCAGGGTGAAAAACTGTTTTTT,CADMGPQGEKLFF
.,TRBJ1-1,few,TRBV11-2,TGTGCCAGCAGCTTAGATAATCCCCGCACTGAAGCTTTCTTT,CASSLDNPRTEAFF
.,TRBJ2-7,.,TRBV6-5,TGTGCCAGCAGTTACACCTTGGACAGCTACGAGCAGTACTTC,CASSYTLDSYEQYF
.,TRBJ2-5,.,TRBV28,TGTGCCAGCAGTCCATATCTCGCCGAGGCTCAAGAGACCCAGTACTTC,CASSPYLAEAQETQYF
.,TRBJ1-1,.,TRBV27,TGTGCCAGCAGTTTAGACAGTCGGACTGAAGCTTTCTTT,CASSLDSRTEAFF
TRBD2,TRBJ2-3,.,TRBV3-1/TRBV3-2,TGTGCCAGCAGCCTCCGGACTAGCGGGAGGGCTACAGATACGCAGTATTTT,CASSLRTSGRATDTQYF
.,TRBJ2-5,.,TRBV5-1,TGCGCCAGCACCTGGGTAGGGGGCGCGGGGGAGACCCAGTACTTC,CASTWVGGAGETQYF
TRBD2,TRBJ2-3,few,TRBV30,TGTGCCTGGACTAGCGGGACCCTAGCAGATACGCAGTATTTT,CAWTSGTLADTQYF
.,TRBJ2-3,.,TRBV6-6,TGTGCCAGCAGCCCAGTCCTTAGAGGTACGCAGTATTTT,CASSPVLRGTQYF
TRBD2,TRBJ2-1,.,TRBV9,TGTGCCAGCAGCGTAGTAGGTGGGAGGGGAGGTGGTGAGCAGTTCTTC,CASSVVGGRGGGEQFF
TRBD2,TRBJ2-1,.,TRBV9,TGTGCCAGCAGCGTAGGACTAGCGGGAGGAACCTACAATGAGCAGTTCTTC,CASSVGLAGGTYNEQFF
.,TRBJ1-1,.,TRBV3-1/TRBV3-2,TGTGCCAGCAGCCAAAACAGGGACACTGAAGCTTTCTTT,CASSQNRDTEAFF
.,TRBJ1-2,.,TRBV28,TGTGCCAGCAGTTTTTACGTCCGGGGCTACACCTTC,CASSFYVRGYTF
.,TRBJ1-2,.,TRBV6-6,TGTGCCAGCAGTCCCACAGGGTCTCGCTATGGCTACACCTTC,CASSPTGSRYGYTF